This TCR beta chain was sequenced in a study of early T cells in non-severe SARS-CoV-2 infection. Study-level points and caveats: The study's VDJdb matching favored anti-spike CD8 responses and missed private and CD4 specificities.

Comments on this clonotype: Its antigen is unidentified. This sequence may be a read error, since a much larger clone differs from it by one base.

In the library, individual cDNA molecules carried attached unique molecular identifiers. TCRdb reprocessed the 5' RACE reads via MiXCR and lists one record per CDR3 protein. In the table there are 20,000 to 30,000 distinct CDR3 sequences, around 4% of which are singletons. This CDR3 contains 15 residues. Germline-derived CDR1 and CDR2 are KGHDR and SFDVKD. The TCR sequence derives from an adult who was a healthcare worker with PCR-confirmed SARS-CoV-2 infection or an uninfected control (not recorded which). Sequences were obtained from whole blood. The chain employs TRBV24-1 and TRBJ2-1, with D maybe TRBD1 (5 bases). The CDR3 protein is CATSGSTAPFNKQFF. The CDR3, as DNA: TGTGCCACCAGTGGATCGACAGCGCCTTTCAATAAGCAGTTCTTC.